One T cell receptor beta chain is described in this entry. The source of the sample is a study of control samples from healthy donors and cancer patients. From germline, CDR1 is MNHEY and CDR2 SVGAGI. Trimming removed 4 bases from V and 7 bases from J, with 8 bases in between. The CDR3 loop spans 13 amino acids. Clones were sequenced by immunoSEQ multiplex PCR, and TCRdb holds only the in-frame ones, with some missing. The sample holds under 200,000 clones, more than 85% seen once. The sequence was collected from a young woman in good health. The chain employs TRBV6-5 and TRBJ1-6; maybe TRBD1 (5 bases). Sequencing was performed on blood. The CDR3, as DNA: TGTGCCAGCAGTTCGGGGCAGAATTCACCCCTCCACTTT. This sequence encodes CASSSGQNSPLHF.